This T cell receptor (beta chain) was sequenced for a study of blood T cell repertoires in COVID-19. At the level of the study: Collection of acute and convalescent COVID-19 samples took place in the United States, Italy and Spain.

The germline gives CDR1 SQVTM, CDR2 ANQGSEA. The V gene end was trimmed by 4 bases and the J gene end by 5 bases; junction bases not matched to a gene: 10. There are 15 residues in the CDR3. Profiled with immunoSEQ multiplex PCR; TCRdb holds only in-frame clones, not every one. The sample carries 45,000 to 60,000 clones, 82% recorded once. The TCR sequence derives from a human donor with acute or convalescent COVID-19. The donor label of this sample is uncertain. Sequencing used peripheral blood. The rearrangement uses TRBV29-1 and TRBJ2-5; 10 positions match TRBD2. CDR3 coding DNA: TGCAGCGTTGCAACGCTAGCGGGAGTTACGGAGACCCAGTACTTC. Amino acid sequence: CSVATLAGVTETQYF.